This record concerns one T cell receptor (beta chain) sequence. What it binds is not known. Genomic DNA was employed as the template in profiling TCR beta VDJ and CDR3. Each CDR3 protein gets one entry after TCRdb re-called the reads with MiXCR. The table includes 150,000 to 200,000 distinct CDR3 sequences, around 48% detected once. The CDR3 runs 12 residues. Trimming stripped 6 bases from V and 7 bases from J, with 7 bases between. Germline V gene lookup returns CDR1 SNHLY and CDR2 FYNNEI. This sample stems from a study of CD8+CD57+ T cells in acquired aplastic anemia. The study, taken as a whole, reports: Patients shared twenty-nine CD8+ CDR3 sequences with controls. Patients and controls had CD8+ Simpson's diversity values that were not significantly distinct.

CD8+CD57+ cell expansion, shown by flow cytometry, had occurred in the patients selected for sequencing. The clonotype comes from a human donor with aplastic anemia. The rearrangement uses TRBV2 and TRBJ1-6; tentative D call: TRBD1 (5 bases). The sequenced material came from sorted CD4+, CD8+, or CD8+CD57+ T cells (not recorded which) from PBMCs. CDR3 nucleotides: TGTGCCAGCAGGGGGCAAAATTCACCCCTCCACTTT. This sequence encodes CASRGQNSPLHF.